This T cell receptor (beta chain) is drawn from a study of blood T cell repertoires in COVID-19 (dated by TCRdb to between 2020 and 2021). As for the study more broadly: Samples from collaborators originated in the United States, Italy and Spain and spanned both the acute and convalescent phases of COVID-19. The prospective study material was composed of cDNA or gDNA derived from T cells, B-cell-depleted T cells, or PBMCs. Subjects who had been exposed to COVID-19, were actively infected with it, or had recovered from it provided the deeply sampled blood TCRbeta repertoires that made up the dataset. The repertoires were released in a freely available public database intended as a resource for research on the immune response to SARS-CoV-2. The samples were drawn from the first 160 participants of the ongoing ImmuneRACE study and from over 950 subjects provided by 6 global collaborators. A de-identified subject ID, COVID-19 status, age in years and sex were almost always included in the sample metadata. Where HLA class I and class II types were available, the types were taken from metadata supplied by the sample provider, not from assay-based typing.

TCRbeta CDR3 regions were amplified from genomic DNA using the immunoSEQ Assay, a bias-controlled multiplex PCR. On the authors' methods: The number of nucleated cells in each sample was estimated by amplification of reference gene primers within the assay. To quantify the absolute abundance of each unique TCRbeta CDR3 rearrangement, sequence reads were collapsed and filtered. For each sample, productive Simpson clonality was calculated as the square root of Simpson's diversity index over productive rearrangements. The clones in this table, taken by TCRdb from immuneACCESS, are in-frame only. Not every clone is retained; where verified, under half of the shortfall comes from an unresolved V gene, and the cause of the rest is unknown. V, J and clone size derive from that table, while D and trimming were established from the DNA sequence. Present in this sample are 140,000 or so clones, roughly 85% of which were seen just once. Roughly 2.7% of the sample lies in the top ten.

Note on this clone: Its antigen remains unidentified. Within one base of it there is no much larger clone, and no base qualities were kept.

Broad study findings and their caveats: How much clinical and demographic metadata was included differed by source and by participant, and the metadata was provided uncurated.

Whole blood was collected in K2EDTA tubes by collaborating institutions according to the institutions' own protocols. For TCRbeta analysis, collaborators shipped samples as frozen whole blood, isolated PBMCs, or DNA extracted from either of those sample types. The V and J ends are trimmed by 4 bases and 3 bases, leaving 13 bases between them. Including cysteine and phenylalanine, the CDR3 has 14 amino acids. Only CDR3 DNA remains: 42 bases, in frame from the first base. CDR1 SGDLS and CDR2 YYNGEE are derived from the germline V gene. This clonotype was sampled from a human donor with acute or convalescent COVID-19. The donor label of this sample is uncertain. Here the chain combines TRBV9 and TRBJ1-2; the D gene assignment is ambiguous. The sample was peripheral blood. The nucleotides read TGTGCCAGCAGCCCCGGTCGCGGTGACTATGGCTACACCTTC. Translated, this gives CASSPGRGDYGYTF.